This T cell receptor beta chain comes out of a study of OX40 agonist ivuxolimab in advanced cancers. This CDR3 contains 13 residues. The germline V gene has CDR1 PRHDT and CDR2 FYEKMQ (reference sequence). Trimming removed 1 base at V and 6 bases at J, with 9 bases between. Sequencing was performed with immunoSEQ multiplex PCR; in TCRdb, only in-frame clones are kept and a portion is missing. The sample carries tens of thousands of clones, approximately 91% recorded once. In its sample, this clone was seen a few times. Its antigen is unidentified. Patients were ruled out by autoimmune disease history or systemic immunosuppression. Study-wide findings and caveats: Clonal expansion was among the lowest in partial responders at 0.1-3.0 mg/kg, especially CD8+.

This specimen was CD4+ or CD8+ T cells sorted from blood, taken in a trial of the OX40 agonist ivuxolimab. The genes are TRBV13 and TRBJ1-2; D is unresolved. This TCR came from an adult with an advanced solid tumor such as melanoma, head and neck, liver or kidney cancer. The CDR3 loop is CASSLEQVHGYTF. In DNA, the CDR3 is TGTGCCAGCAGCTTAGAGCAGGTTCATGGCTACACCTTC. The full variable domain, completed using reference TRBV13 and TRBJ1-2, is AAGVIQSPRHLIKEKRETATLKCYPIPRHDTVYWYQQGPGQDPQFLISFYEKMQSDKGSIPDRFSAQQFSDYHSELNMSSLELGDSALYFCASSLEQVHGYTFGSGTRLTVV.